What follows are 27 T cell receptor beta chains derived from one specimen sequenced in a study of OX40 agonist ivuxolimab in advanced cancers. Clones were sequenced by immunoSEQ multiplex PCR, and TCRdb holds only the in-frame ones, with some missing. The table includes over 20,000 clones, 70% to 90% detected once. The source was CD4+ or CD8+ T cells sorted from blood, collected in a trial of the OX40 agonist ivuxolimab. These receptors came from an adult with an advanced solid tumor such as melanoma, head and neck, liver or kidney cancer.

The rearrangement joins TRBV2 to TRBJ2-3, with D possibly matching TRBD2 (6 bases). The V gene lost 8 bases and the J gene lost 0 bases, with 9 bases spanning the gap. The CDR3 extends over 13 amino acids. Germline V gives CDR1 SNHLY, CDR2 FYNNEI. CDR3: CASFSGSTDTQYF. The CDR3 DNA reads TGTGCCAGCTTTAGCGGAAGCACAGATACGCAGTATTTT.

This chain uses TRBV28 with TRBJ2-2, with D perhaps TRBD2 (6 bases). CDR3 length equals 15 residues. The V gene's germline CDR1 is MDHEN and CDR2 SYDVKM. The V end lost 3 bases, the J end lost 6 bases, and 14 bases lay between the germline ends. CDR3 nucleotides: TGTGCCAGCAGTTTCTTTTTGACTAGTCCCGGGGAGCTGTTTTTT. Amino acid sequence: CASSFFLTSPGELFF.

This chain connects TRBV6-6 to TRBJ2-7; 8 bases agree with TRBD2. Germline V CDR1 and CDR2: MNHNY, SVGAGI (reference sequence). Losses at the gene ends were 4 bases for V and 5 bases for J; bases not matched to a gene: 10. The CDR3 is made up of 15 amino acids. The CDR3 DNA reads TGTGCCAGCAGTTTACCGGGACTAGGAGAAGACGAGCAGTACTTC. Protein sequence: CASSLPGLGEDEQYF.

The rearrangement links TRBV28 to TRBJ1-2; possible D gene TRBD1, 5 bases. CDR3 size: 12 residues. V lost 7 bases to trimming and J lost 4 bases, with 10 bases between them. Germline V gives CDR1 MDHEN, CDR2 SYDVKM. This chain's CDR3 is CASNSQGYGYTF. As DNA, the CDR3 is TGTGCCAGCAACAGCCAGGGCTATGGCTACACCTTC.

The chain joins TRBV7-9 to TRBJ2-3, with TRBD1 matching over 10 bases. Trimming cost V 0 bases and J 0 bases; bases outside gene matches: 6. The CDR3 extends over 18 amino acids. Germline V lookup: CDR1 SEHNR, CDR2 FQNEAQ (reference sequence). CDR3 sequence reads: CASSLAGTGVSSTDTQYF. The CDR3, as DNA: TGTGCCAGCAGCTTAGCAGGGACAGGGGTATCTAGCACAGATACGCAGTATTTT.

The rearrangement joins TRBV10-2 to TRBJ1-2; D gene unclear. Germline assignment: CDR1 WSHSY and CDR2 SAAADI. V gave up 4 bases and J gave up 0 bases, with 9 bases separating them. This CDR3 has 14 amino acids. CDR3: CASSVRGPNYGYTF. The CDR3 coding sequence is TGCGCCAGCAGTGTCCGCGGACCTAACTATGGCTACACCTTC.

V usage is TRBV14 and J usage is TRBJ1-2; D is possibly TRBD1 (5 bases). The CDR3 length is 13 residues. Trimming removed 4 bases at V and 1 base at J, with 7 bases between. Germline CDR1 is SGHDN and CDR2 is FVKESK. This CDR3 is CASSPGSNYGYTF. Written as DNA, the CDR3 is TGTGCCAGCAGCCCAGGGAGTAACTATGGCTACACCTTC.

V usage is TRBV7-8 and J usage is TRBJ1-3; D gene uncertain. The V gene's germline CDR1 is SGHVS and CDR2 FQNEAQ. The CDR3 is 15 amino acids. Trimming removed 1 base at V and 2 bases at J, with 9 bases between. CDR3 amino acids: CASSLESKAGNTIYF. The CDR3 bases are TGTGCCAGCAGCTTAGAATCAAAGGCTGGAAACACCATATATTTT.

The chain couples TRBV9 to TRBJ1-2, with a tentative D call TRBD1 (6 bases). The germline V gene has CDR1 SGDLS and CDR2 YYNGEE. Trimming took 0 bases from V and 2 from J, leaving 8 bases between them. The CDR3 extends over 14 amino acids. The CDR3 sequence: CASSVADSNYGYTF. The CDR3 DNA reads TGTGCCAGCAGCGTAGCGGACAGCAACTATGGCTACACCTTC. Drawing the rest from reference TRBV9 and TRBJ1-2, the complete variable domain is DSGVTQTPKHLITATGQRVTLRCSPRSGDLSVYWYQQSLDQGLQFLIQYYNGEERAKGNILERFSAQQFPDLHSELNLSSLELGDSALYFCASSVADSNYGYTFGSGTRLTVV.

Relative to its sample, this clone is medium-sized (0.01 to 0.1%). This chain connects TRBV29-1 to TRBJ1-2, with no clear D. This CDR3 is built from 11 residues. The germline V gene has CDR1 SQVTM and CDR2 ANQGSEA. With 6 bases removed from V and 7 bases from J, the gap between germline ends came to 12 bases. The CDR3 nucleotides read TGCAGCGTGCCAAGAGACGGTGGCTACACCTTC. This translates into CSVPRDGGYTF.

The V and J genes are TRBV6-6 and TRBJ1-3; D unresolved. The V end lost 0 bases, the J end lost 0 bases, and 9 bases lay between the germline ends. The CDR3 runs to 16 residues. Germline CDR1 and CDR2: MNHNY and SVGAGI (reference sequence). The CDR3 DNA sequence: TGTGCCAGCAGTTACTCGGAGGGTTTCTCTGGAAACACCATATATTTT. It is translated as CASSYSEGFSGNTIYF.

This CDR3 is CASSSNTGGLNTGELFF. CDR3 sequence (DNA): TGTGCCAGCAGTTCCAATACAGGGGGACTAAACACCGGGGAGCTGTTTTTT. J is TRBJ2-2 and V is TRBV2, with D perhaps TRBD1 (8 bases). There are 17 residues in the CDR3. Trimming stripped 5 bases from V and 2 bases from J, with 18 bases between. Germline V CDR1 and CDR2: SNHLY, FYNNEI.

This clone was found once. The rearrangement joins TRBV27 to TRBJ2-1, with 11 bases lining up with TRBD2. V shed 5 bases and J 2 bases; nucleotides not matched to a gene: 8. CDR3 length equals 17 residues. Germline V gene sequence: CDR1 MNHEY, CDR2 SMNVEV (reference sequence). CDR3 DNA sequence: TGTGCCAGCAGTCTCCTGACTAGCGGGGACCCCTACAATGAGCAGTTCTTC. Translating it yields CASSLLTSGDPYNEQFF.

This clone was seen more than once but under ten times. The chain is built from TRBV9 and TRBJ2-5; perhaps D is TRBD1 or TRBD2 (5 bases each). Germline V CDR1 and CDR2: SGDLS, YYNGEE. V lost 0 bases and J 4 bases, leaving 10 bases between the germline ends. The CDR3 sequence is 14 residues long. The CDR3: CASSVGDRPETQYF. Written as DNA, the CDR3 is TGTGCCAGCAGCGTAGGGGACCGCCCAGAGACCCAGTACTTC. Combining the CDR3 with reference TRBV9 and TRBJ2-5 gives the whole variable domain DSGVTQTPKHLITATGQRVTLRCSPRSGDLSVYWYQQSLDQGLQFLIQYYNGEERAKGNILERFSAQQFPDLHSELNLSSLELGDSALYFCASSVGDRPETQYFGPGTRLLVL.

This clone was seen a single time. The J gene is TRBJ2-3, the V gene TRBV19; the D is unclear. The CDR3 is made up of 14 amino acids. V lost 1 base and J lost 2, with 7 bases in between. Germline lookup yields CDR1 LNHDA and CDR2 SQIVND (reference sequence). The CDR3 bases are TGTGCCAGTAGTATAGCGACTGACACAGATACGCAGTATTTT. Its protein is CASSIATDTDTQYF. Complete variable domain (other parts from reference TRBV19 and TRBJ2-3): DGGITQSPKYLFRKEGQNVTLSCEQNLNHDAMYWYRQDPGQGLRLIYYSQIVNDFQKGDIAEGYSVSREKKESFPLTVTSAQKNPTAFYLCASSIATDTDTQYFGPGTRLTVL.

The chain has TRBV30 and TRBJ1-1; the match to TRBD1 covers 7 bases. Germline CDR1 and CDR2: GTSNPN and SVGIG (reference sequence). This CDR3 comprises 13 residues. The junction had 8 bases not matched to a gene; V was cut back by 3 bases and J by 7 bases. For the CDR3, the DNA is TGTGCCTGGAGCGAGACAGGGTTCCGTGAAGCTTTCTTT. It specifies CAWSETGFREAFF. Full variable domain (outside the CDR3, taken from reference TRBV30 and TRBJ1-1): SQTIHQWPATLVQPVGSPLSLECTVEGTSNPNLYWYRQAAGRGLQLLFYSVGIGQISSEVPQNLSASRPQDRQFILSSKKLLLSDSGFYLCAWSETGFREAFFGQGTRLTVV.

The V call is TRBV27, the J call TRBJ1-2; TRBD1 aligns across 8 bases. Losses at the gene ends were 4 bases for V and 2 bases for J; bases not matched to a gene: 9. Germline values: CDR1 MNHEY, CDR2 SMNVEV (reference sequence). The CDR3 sequence is 16 residues long. The CDR3 region has the DNA TGTGCCAGCAGTTGGAGTACGGGACAGGTGAACTATGGCTACACCTTC. Amino acids: CASSWSTGQVNYGYTF.

The genes are TRBV7-2 and TRBJ1-5; a weak D match, TRBD1 (5 bases). The germline V and J ends were trimmed by 1 base and 1 base, with 8 bases remaining between them. Germline V gives CDR1 SGHTA, CDR2 FQGNSA. The CDR3 totals 15 residues. CDR3 residues: CASSLEGASNQPQHF. CDR3 coding DNA: TGTGCCAGCAGCTTAGAAGGGGCGAGCAATCAGCCCCAGCATTTT.

The J gene is TRBJ1-1, the V gene TRBV19; tentatively, D is TRBD1 (6 bases). This CDR3 is built from 14 residues. CDR1 LNHDA and CDR2 SQIVND come from the germline V gene (reference sequence). Trimming removed 5 bases at V and 4 bases at J, with 14 bases between. The CDR3 nucleotides read TGTGCCAGTAGTCGGGACGGGGGCAGCACTGAAGCTTTCTTT. As protein: CASSRDGGSTEAFF. Full variable domain (rest looked up from reference TRBV19 and TRBJ1-1): DGGITQSPKYLFRKEGQNVTLSCEQNLNHDAMYWYRQDPGQGLRLIYYSQIVNDFQKGDIAEGYSVSREKKESFPLTVTSAQKNPTAFYLCASSRDGGSTEAFFGQGTRLTVV.

The chain carries TRBV4-2 and TRBJ1-4, with 9 nucleotides matching TRBD1. Germline CDR1 and CDR2: LGHNA and YNFKEQ. V was pared by 2 bases and J by 4 bases, with 5 bases of the junction left unmatched. The CDR3 runs 16 residues. The CDR3 spells CASSQSGTGSNEKLFF. CDR3 nucleotide sequence: TGTGCCAGCAGCCAAAGCGGGACAGGGAGTAATGAAAAACTGTTTTTT.

V is TRBV4-1 and J is TRBJ2-5; D could derive from TRBD1 or TRBD2 (5 bases each). The J call is in doubt because the DNA end fits TRBJ2-7 better. CDR3 length: 15 residues. Germline CDR1 is MGHRA and CDR2 is YSYEKL. The CDR3 coding sequence is TGCGCCAGCAGCCAAGCCGGGACGGCCTCCTACGAGCAGTACTTC. Translated: CASSQAGTASYEQYF.

The genes are TRBV9 and TRBJ2-5, with D perhaps assigned TRBD1 or TRBD2 (7 bases each). Deletions cut 4 bases from V and 5 bases from J, with 12 bases between. Looked up from germline, CDR1 is SGDLS and CDR2 is YYNGEE. This CDR3 region has 13 residues. In DNA form, the CDR3 reads TGTGCCAGCAGCTCCAGGGGGGGTGAGACCCAGTACTTC. Its protein product is CASSSRGGETQYF.

A note on this clone: Other DNA sequences in this sample translate to the same CDR3. The genes are TRBV6-5 and TRBJ1-1; D call uncertain. The germline gives CDR1 MNHEY, CDR2 SVGAGI. The CDR3 has 13 residues. The ends were cut back, 0 bases at V and 0 bases at J, with 2 bases in the middle. Here the CDR3 reads CASSYSVNTEAFF. CDR3 DNA: TGTGCCAGCAGTTACTCCGTGAACACTGAAGCTTTCTTT.

This chain links TRBV14 with TRBJ2-5, with a weak D call TRBD2 (5 bases). With 0 bases removed from V and 7 bases from J, the gap between germline ends came to 9 bases. Germline lookup yields CDR1 SGHDN and CDR2 FVKESK. The CDR3 loop spans 13 amino acids. The CDR3 loop reads CASSQETAGTQYF. In nucleotides, the CDR3 is TGTGCCAGCAGCCAAGAGACTGCGGGGACCCAGTACTTC.

This chain connects TRBV30 to TRBJ1-1; D is uncertain. CDR1 is GTSNPN, CDR2 SVGIG, per germline (reference sequence). Deletions cut 0 bases from V and 1 base from J, with 6 bases between. The CDR3 contains 13 residues. CDR3: CAWSVGENTEAFF. CDR3 sequence (DNA): TGTGCCTGGAGTGTGGGAGAGAACACTGAAGCTTTCTTT.

This clone was counted a few times. The V gene is TRBV11-1, the J gene TRBJ2-2; 9 bases are a match to TRBD1. This CDR3 comprises 15 residues. V lost 5 bases to trimming and J lost 5 bases; unmatched junction nucleotides: 6. Germline CDR1 and CDR2: SGHAT and FQDESV (reference sequence). The CDR3 bases are TGTGCCAGCAGCCCCGGGACAGGGCAAACCGGGGAGCTGTTTTTT. It codes for CASSPGTGQTGELFF.

This chain links TRBV5-6 with TRBJ2-7; D unresolved. Trimming removed 0 bases from V and 2 bases from J, with 12 bases in between. This CDR3 has 15 amino acids. CDR1 is SGHDT, CDR2 YYEEEE, per germline. DNA for the CDR3: TGTGCCAGCAGCTTGGGTCAGCGAGAGGCCTACGAGCAGTACTTC. It yields the protein CASSLGQREAYEQYF.